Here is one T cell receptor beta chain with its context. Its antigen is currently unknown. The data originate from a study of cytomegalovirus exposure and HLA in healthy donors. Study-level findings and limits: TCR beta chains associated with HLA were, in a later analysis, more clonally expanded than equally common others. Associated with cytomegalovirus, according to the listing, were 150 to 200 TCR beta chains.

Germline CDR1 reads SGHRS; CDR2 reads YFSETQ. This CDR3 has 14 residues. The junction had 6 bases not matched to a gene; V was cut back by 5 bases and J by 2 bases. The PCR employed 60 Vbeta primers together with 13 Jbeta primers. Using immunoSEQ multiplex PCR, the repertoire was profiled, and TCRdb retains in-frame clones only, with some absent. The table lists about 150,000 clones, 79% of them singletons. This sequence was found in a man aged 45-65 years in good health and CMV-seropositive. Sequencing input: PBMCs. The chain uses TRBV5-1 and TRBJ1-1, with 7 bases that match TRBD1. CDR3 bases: TGCGCCAGCAGAGGGGGCAGCATCAACACTGAAGCTTTCTTT. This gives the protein CASRGGSINTEAFF.